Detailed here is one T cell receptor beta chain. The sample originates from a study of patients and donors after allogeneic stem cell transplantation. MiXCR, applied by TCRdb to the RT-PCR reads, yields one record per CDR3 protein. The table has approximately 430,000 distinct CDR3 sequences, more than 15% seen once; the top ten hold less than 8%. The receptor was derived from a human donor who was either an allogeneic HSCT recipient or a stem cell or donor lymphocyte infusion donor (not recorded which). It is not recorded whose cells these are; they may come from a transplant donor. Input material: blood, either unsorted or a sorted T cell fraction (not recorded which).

The CDR3 protein is CASSLESPKYEQYF. DNA of the CDR3: TGTGCCAGCAGCTTAGAGTCCCCTAAATACGAGCAGTACTTC. The rearrangement uses TRBV7-2 and TRBJ2-7; D is undetermined. The germline V gene has CDR1 SGHTA and CDR2 FQGNSA. This CDR3 spans 14 amino acids. V lost 1 base, J lost 4 bases, and 11 bases lay in between.